The source of this T cell receptor (beta chain) is a study of blood T cell repertoires in COVID-19. Germline loops: CDR1 SGHAT, CDR2 FQNNGV. The CDR3 is 15 amino acids. V gave up 6 bases and J gave up 9 bases; unmatched junction bases: 11. Per the original data handling: How many nucleated cells were present was estimated from reference gene primer amplification. Data came from immunoSEQ multiplex PCR; TCRdb stores just in-frame clones and leaves some out. V and J calls and clone size come straight from that table; D and trimming were deduced from the DNA. The data show around 50,000 clones, with about 84% seen just once and approximately 25% held by the top ten.

The sequenced sample consisted of peripheral blood. This chain links TRBV11-2 with TRBJ1-6, with 7 bases fitting TRBD1. The receptor was derived from a woman aged 80 or older with acute or convalescent COVID-19. Here the CDR3 DNA reads TGTGCCAGCAGGTGGGATGGGCAGGGGGGTTCACCCCTCCACTTT. Amino acid sequence: CASRWDGQGGSPLHF. Full variable domain (remainder filled in from reference TRBV11-2 and TRBJ1-6): EAGVAQSPRYKIIEKRQSVAFWCNPISGHATLYWYQQILGQGPKLLIQFQNNGVVDDSQLPKDRFSAERLKGVDSTLKIQPAKLEDSAVYLCASRWDGQGGSPLHFGNGTRLTVT.